The 17 T cell receptor beta chains below were found in one sample sequenced in a study of brain T cells in children with intractable seizures. Documented time point: blood from clinic visit 5 months post-surgery; TSC patient then seizure free. Method: immunoSEQ multiplex PCR; TCRdb's copy keeps in-frame clones and lacks some. The sample contains approximately 330,000 clones, over 90% of which appear only once. The material was peripheral blood, obtained about 5 months after surgery. These receptors came from a boy younger than two with tuberous sclerosis and intractable seizures.

The chain employs TRBV4-1 and TRBJ1-2; no clear D gene. Trimming shortened V by 4 bases and J by 4 bases, and 19 bases separated the two germline ends. Germline CDR1 is MGHRA and CDR2 is YSYEKL. This CDR3 comprises 16 residues. CDR3 sequence: CASSLIPSRESYGYTF. The CDR3 nucleotides are TGCGCCAGCAGCCTTATACCCTCCCGGGAGAGCTATGGCTACACCTTC.

The chain links TRBV20-1 to TRBJ2-1; TRBD1 matches 11 bases. This CDR3 spans 15 amino acids. The germline V gene has CDR1 DFQATT and CDR2 SNEGSKA (reference sequence). V was clipped by 3 bases and J by 2 bases; unmatched bases: 3. The CDR3 protein is CSASGTGGAYNEQFF. The CDR3, as DNA: TGCAGTGCTAGTGGGACAGGGGGGGCCTACAATGAGCAGTTCTTC.

The genes are TRBV30 and TRBJ1-2; D gene ambiguous. V lost 3 bases, J lost 4 bases, and 12 bases lay in between. The CDR3 has 13 residues. Germline loops: CDR1 GTSNPN, CDR2 SVGIG (reference sequence). The CDR3 reads CAWRRERGYGYTF. In DNA, the CDR3 is TGTGCCTGGAGGCGGGAGAGAGGCTATGGCTACACCTTC.

The rearrangement links TRBV11-3 to TRBJ2-3; TRBD1 or TRBD2 may be the D gene (5 bases each). Trimming shortened V by 5 bases and J by 3 bases, and 30 bases separated the two germline ends. The CDR3 is made up of 20 amino acids. In germline, CDR1 is SGHNT, CDR2 YENEEA. The CDR3 nucleotides read TGTGCCAGCAGCCCCTGGGGTGGGGACCCCACGTCCGCTACAACAGATACGCAGTATTTT. Amino acid sequence: CASSPWGGDPTSATTDTQYF.

The CDR3 sequence is CASSLLGIYNEQFF. CDR3 nucleotide sequence: TGTGCCAGCAGCTTACTGGGGATCTACAATGAGCAGTTCTTC. The V gene is TRBV11-3, the J gene TRBJ2-1, with unresolved D. Trimming took 2 bases from V and 3 from J, leaving 8 bases between them. This CDR3 comprises 14 residues. Germline lookup yields CDR1 SGHNT and CDR2 YENEEA. Full variable domain (outside the CDR3, taken from reference TRBV11-3 and TRBJ2-1): EAGVVQSPRYKIIEKKQPVAFWCNPISGHNTLYWYLQNLGQGPELLIRYENEEAVDDSQLPKDRFSAERLKGVDSTLKIQPAELGDSAVYLCASSLLGIYNEQFFGPGTRLTVL.

The chain links TRBV13 to TRBJ2-1; D could derive from TRBD1 or TRBD2 (5 bases each). From germline, CDR1 is PRHDT and CDR2 FYEKMQ (reference sequence). CDR3 size: 15 residues. V lost 0 bases and J lost 5, with 11 bases in between. The DNA of the CDR3 is TGTGCCAGCAGCTTAGGCGGGGCCAATAACAATGAGCAGTTCTTC. It codes for CASSLGGANNNEQFF.

The rearrangement uses TRBV6-5 and TRBJ2-7; perhaps TRBD1 as D (5 bases). V was pared by 6 bases and J by 4 bases, with 16 bases between. The CDR3 is 14 residues long. The V gene's germline CDR1 is MNHEY and CDR2 SVGAGI. CDR3 sequence reads: CASRPQGLGYEQYF. DNA for the CDR3: TGTGCCAGCAGGCCCCAGGGTCTCGGTTACGAGCAGTACTTC.

This clone came up a few times. This chain connects TRBV30 to TRBJ1-1, with a tentative D call TRBD1 (5 bases). Trimming cost V 0 bases and J 3 bases, with 5 bases left between them. Germline V gene data show CDR1 as GTSNPN and CDR2 as SVGIG (reference sequence). This CDR3 has 12 amino acids. The DNA for the CDR3 is TGTGCCTGGAGTGTAGGGGACACTGAAGCTTTCTTT. Translation: CAWSVGDTEAFF.

The chain joins TRBV15 to TRBJ1-5; a possible D gene is TRBD1 (5 bases). V lost 3 bases and J 2 bases, leaving 8 bases between the germline ends. The CDR3 sequence is 14 residues long. Germline CDR1 LNHNV, CDR2 YYDKDF (reference sequence). CDR3 nucleotide sequence: TGTGCCACCAGCAGCAGGGCGGGCAATCAGCCCCAGCATTTT. Its translation is CATSSRAGNQPQHF.

V is TRBV6-6 and J is TRBJ1-4; no clear D. The CDR3 has 15 amino acids. V was pared by 7 bases and J by 6 bases, with 18 bases between. Germline V gene lookup returns CDR1 MNHNY and CDR2 SVGAGI (reference sequence). CDR3 amino acids: CASTHGLRLHEKLFF. The CDR3 coding sequence is TGTGCCAGCACCCATGGACTGAGGCTACATGAAAAACTGTTTTTT.

This clone came up once. The rearrangement joins TRBV11-3 to TRBJ2-1; D might be TRBD2 (6 bases). The germline V and J ends were trimmed by 1 base and 3 bases, with 10 bases remaining between them. The germline V gene encodes CDR1 SGHNT and CDR2 YENEEA. This CDR3 has 15 amino acids. CDR3 in amino acids: CASSLGGDFYNEQFF. The CDR3 DNA reads TGTGCCAGCAGCTTAGGCGGGGACTTCTACAATGAGCAGTTCTTC.

V gene TRBV30 combines with J gene TRBJ1-4, with 8 bases identical to TRBD1. The germline gives CDR1 GTSNPN, CDR2 SVGIG (reference sequence). The CDR3 totals 12 residues. CDR3 sequence: CVGQGLNEKLFF. CDR3 in DNA: TGTGTCGGACAGGGTCTTAATGAAAAACTGTTTTTT.

J is TRBJ2-7 and V is TRBV5-1; 16 bases are shared with TRBD2. The CDR3 is made up of 17 amino acids. Losses at the gene ends were 3 bases for V and 5 bases for J; bases not matched to a gene: 8. Germline V gene sequence: CDR1 SGHRS, CDR2 YFSETQ. CDR3 protein: CASSWGLAGGPSDEQYF. CDR3 DNA sequence: TGCGCCAGCAGCTGGGGACTAGCGGGAGGGCCTTCCGACGAGCAGTACTTC.

CDR3 coding DNA: TGCGCCAGCAGCTTGGAGGGGACAGGGTACGGGGTCTTCTACAATGAGCAGTTCTTC. Amino acid sequence: CASSLEGTGYGVFYNEQFF. The chain joins TRBV5-1 to TRBJ2-1; TRBD1 agrees at 9 bases. The CDR3 spans 19 residues. CDR1 is SGHRS and CDR2 is YFSETQ in the germline V gene. J was trimmed by 3 bases and V by 0 bases; bases with no gene match: 13.

This chain joins TRBV4-1 and TRBJ2-5; D might be TRBD2 (6 bases). Deletions cut 1 base from V and 5 bases from J, with 11 bases between. This CDR3 has 14 amino acids. Germline assignment: CDR1 MGHRA and CDR2 YSYEKL. As DNA, the CDR3 is TGCGCCAGCAGCCAAGTGTTGGAGGGGGAGACCCAGTACTTC. It yields the protein CASSQVLEGETQYF.

The chain links TRBV4-1 to TRBJ1-5; tentatively, D is TRBD1 (5 bases). CDR1 MGHRA and CDR2 YSYEKL come from the germline V gene. Trimming removed 0 bases at V and 10 bases at J, with 22 bases between. CDR3 length equals 17 residues. The CDR3 loop is CASSQEGGVEFRGPQHF. The CDR3 bases are TGCGCCAGCAGCCAAGAGGGGGGAGTAGAATTCAGAGGACCCCAGCATTTT.

The J gene is TRBJ1-2, the V gene TRBV7-8; D is possibly TRBD1 (6 bases). The CDR3 is 14 amino acids. V lost 5 bases and J 7 bases, leaving 17 bases between the germline ends. Germline CDR1 is SGHVS and CDR2 is FQNEAQ. In DNA form, the CDR3 reads TGTGCCAGCAGCGGACAGAGTTGGAGCTCTGGCTACACCTTC. Its protein product is CASSGQSWSSGYTF.